A single sample is the source of the 27 T cell receptor beta chains below, sequenced in a study of T cells in localized non-small cell lung cancer. Here immunoSEQ multiplex PCR was the method, and the copy in TCRdb shows in-frame clones only, minus some. The data hold about 2,400 clones, with roughly 20% observed a single time. This material consisted of lung tumor tissue, taken before any cancer treatment. These receptor sequences come from a man aged 40 to 70 with stage I lung adenocarcinoma.

This clone ranks as medium-sized. V and J are TRBV9 and TRBJ2-3; D not certain. This CDR3 has 14 residues. Germline lookup yields CDR1 SGDLS and CDR2 YYNGEE. Trimming removed 4 bases from V and 0 bases from J, with 9 bases in between. CDR3 protein: CASSPQPSTDTQYF. The CDR3 nucleotides read TGTGCCAGCAGCCCTCAACCAAGCACAGATACGCAGTATTTT.

This rearrangement joins TRBV30 to TRBJ1-6; the D gene is possibly TRBD1 (6 bases). The V gene's germline CDR1 is GTSNPN and CDR2 SVGIG (reference sequence). CDR3 size: 16 residues. V was clipped by 5 bases and J by 6 bases, with 20 bases between them. The CDR3 nucleotides read TGTGCCTGGTCAAGAGGAGGGGGTCCCTTTAATTCACCCCTCCACTTT. Translated, it gives CAWSRGGGPFNSPLHF.

The rearrangement uses TRBV18 and TRBJ2-1, with 8 bases aligning to TRBD2. The CDR3 extends over 16 amino acids. CDR1 is KGHSH, CDR2 LQKENI, per germline. Trimming at V came to 3 bases and at J to 3 bases, leaving 7 bases not matched to a gene. CDR3 in DNA: TGTGCCAGCTCACCCCCAGGAGCGGGAGTCTACAATGAGCAGTTCTTC. Protein product: CASSPPGAGVYNEQFF.

The chain carries TRBV28 and TRBJ1-1, with a weak D call TRBD1 (5 bases). V was shortened by 5 bases and J by 0 bases, with 16 bases between the two germline ends. Looked up from germline, CDR1 is MDHEN and CDR2 is SYDVKM. The CDR3 sequence is 16 residues long. DNA for the CDR3: TGTGCCAGCAGTCCCCTCCCCGGACAAATGAACACTGAAGCTTTCTTT. Protein sequence: CASSPLPGQMNTEAFF. The full variable domain, with the rest looked up from reference TRBV28 and TRBJ1-1, is DVKVTQSSRYLVKRTGEKVFLECVQDMDHENMFWYRQDPGLGLRLIYFSYDVKMKEKGDIPEGYSVSREKKERFSLILESASTNQTSMYLCASSPLPGQMNTEAFFGQGTRLTVV.

This clone is medium-sized within its sample. V and J are TRBV4-1 and TRBJ2-3, with D perhaps TRBD1 (6 bases). CDR3 length: 15 amino acids. Germline CDR1 and CDR2: MGHRA and YSYEKL. Trimming stripped 5 bases from V and 0 bases from J, with 12 bases between. The CDR3 here is CASSRGQGSTDTQYF. CDR3 nucleotides: TGCGCCAGCAGCAGAGGGCAGGGGAGCACAGATACGCAGTATTTT.

This clone is judged medium-sized. The chain recombines TRBV9 with TRBJ1-3, with 10 bases lining up with TRBD1. This CDR3 has 14 residues. In germline, CDR1 is SGDLS, CDR2 YYNGEE. After removal of 4 bases from V and 6 bases from J, the junction contained 4 bases not matched to a gene. DNA for the CDR3: TGTGCCAGCAGCTCCGGGACAGGGGAAAACACCATATATTTT. Encoded protein: CASSSGTGENTIYF. The whole variable domain, filled in from reference TRBV9 and TRBJ1-3, reads DSGVTQTPKHLITATGQRVTLRCSPRSGDLSVYWYQQSLDQGLQFLIQYYNGEERAKGNILERFSAQQFPDLHSELNLSSLELGDSALYFCASSSGTGENTIYFGEGSWLTVV.

This chain links TRBV25-1 with TRBJ2-3, with TRBD2 matching over 15 bases. V lost 4 bases, J lost 4 bases, and 9 bases stayed unmatched. The CDR3 consists of 18 residues. Germline lookup yields CDR1 MGHDK and CDR2 SYGVNS. The CDR3 DNA reads as TGTGCCAGCAGTGTCGGACTAGCGGGAGGGCCTGGCCCAGATACGCAGTATTTT. This translates into CASSVGLAGGPGPDTQYF. Supplemented by reference TRBV25-1 and TRBJ2-3, the full variable domain reads EADIYQTPRYLVIGTGKKITLECSQTMGHDKMYWYQQDPGMELHLIHYSYGVNSTEKGDLSSESTVSRIRTEHFPLTLESARPSHTSQYLCASSVGLAGGPGPDTQYFGPGTRLTVL.

V is TRBV5-1 and J is TRBJ2-7; D gene ambiguous. The CDR3 has 15 residues. Trimming pared 1 base from V and 6 bases from J, leaving 17 bases between. Per the germline V gene, CDR1 is SGHRS and CDR2 is YFSETQ. The CDR3 spells CASSLSPGRGFEQYF. In DNA form, the CDR3 reads TGCGCCAGCAGCTTGTCTCCGGGTCGTGGGTTCGAGCAGTACTTC.

This chain links TRBV11-3 with TRBJ1-2; tentatively, D is TRBD1 (5 bases). V was shortened by 1 base and J by 6 bases, with 12 bases between the two germline ends. Germline V gene lookup returns CDR1 SGHNT and CDR2 YENEEA. The CDR3 consists of 14 residues. The CDR3: CASSLGDWTDGYTF. The CDR3 region has the DNA TGTGCCAGCAGCTTAGGGGACTGGACGGATGGCTACACCTTC.

By proportion, this clone is medium-sized. The chain employs TRBV7-2 and TRBJ2-5; possible D gene TRBD2, 5 bases. The CDR3 runs to 13 residues. Germline assignment: CDR1 SGHTA and CDR2 FQGNSA. V lost 6 bases, J lost 1 base, and 9 bases lay in between. The CDR3: CASRGRGQETQYF. The CDR3 DNA sequence: TGTGCCAGCAGAGGACGGGGCCAAGAGACCCAGTACTTC.

This clone qualifies as medium-sized. V is TRBV6-8 and J is TRBJ2-1; D is undetermined. There are 14 residues in the CDR3. Trimming took off 0 bases at V and 8 bases at J, with 11 bases between the two ends. The germline V gene encodes CDR1 MNHGY and CDR2 SAAAGT. In nucleotides, the CDR3 is TGTGCCAGCAGTTACTCAAACTGGTCCGATGAGCAGTTCTTC. Its translation is CASSYSNWSDEQFF.

V is TRBV6-1 and J is TRBJ1-4; TRBD1 aligns across 7 bases. V was clipped by 1 base and J by 10 bases; unmatched bases: 3. The CDR3 is 13 residues long. The germline V gene has CDR1 MNHNS and CDR2 SASEGT. For the CDR3, the DNA is TGTGCCAGCAGTGAAGACAGGGGTGGAAAACTGTTTTTT. Translated, it gives CASSEDRGGKLFF.

This rearrangement joins TRBV30 to TRBJ2-7; possibly TRBD1 for D (5 bases). Germline V gene lookup returns CDR1 GTSNPN and CDR2 SVGIG (reference sequence). Trimming shortened V by 3 bases and J by 2 bases, and 11 bases separated the two germline ends. The CDR3 is 13 amino acids. The CDR3 DNA sequence: TGTGCCTGGAGCCCAGGGCCCCCCTACGAGCAGTACTTC. The encoded protein is CAWSPGPPYEQYF.

The chain recombines TRBV9 with TRBJ1-6; no clear D. V lost 1 base to trimming and J lost 10 bases, with 9 bases between them. Germline V CDR1 and CDR2: SGDLS, YYNGEE. The length of the CDR3 is 13 residues. This chain's CDR3 is CASSVSARSPLHF. The CDR3 DNA is TGTGCCAGCAGCGTATCGGCCCGGTCACCCCTCCACTTT.

The chain recombines TRBV5-1 with TRBJ1-4; 8 bases align to TRBD1. This CDR3 spans 17 amino acids. Germline V gene data show CDR1 as SGHRS and CDR2 as YFSETQ. The V gene end was trimmed by 3 bases and the J gene end by 8 bases; junction bases not matched to a gene: 15. CDR3 sequence reads: CASSSASGGADWEKLFF. The CDR3, as DNA: TGCGCCAGCAGCTCGGCCTCAGGGGGCGCGGACTGGGAAAAACTGTTTTTT.

The V call is TRBV5-1, the J call TRBJ2-1; 8 bases are a match to TRBD2. V trimming: 2 bases; J trimming: 2 bases; junction bases outside the gene matches: 3. Germline V gives CDR1 SGHRS, CDR2 YFSETQ. This CDR3 spans 15 amino acids. The CDR3 is CASSFLAGPYNEQFF. Written as DNA, the CDR3 is TGCGCCAGCAGCTTCCTAGCGGGTCCCTACAATGAGCAGTTCTTC.

The table lists this clone with a few counts. The V and J genes are TRBV11-3 and TRBJ2-1; D is perhaps TRBD1 (6 bases). Germline loops: CDR1 SGHNT, CDR2 YENEEA. There are 15 residues in the CDR3. Between the trimmed V and J ends, which lost 5 bases and 6 bases, there was a span of 17 bases. In DNA, the CDR3 is TGTGCCAGCAGCCCCGGACAGACCACGACCAATGAGCAGTTCTTC. This translates into CASSPGQTTTNEQFF.

This chain joins TRBV11-3 and TRBJ2-1, with TRBD1 matching over 8 bases. V dropped 5 bases and J dropped 2; count of bases not matched to a gene: 14. CDR1 and CDR2 (germline): SGHNT, YENEEA. The length of the CDR3 is 18 residues. CDR3 sequence reads: CASSPLPWTGPTYNEQFF. The DNA for the CDR3 is TGTGCCAGCAGCCCACTCCCCTGGACAGGGCCCACCTACAATGAGCAGTTCTTC.

This clone is categorized as medium-sized. The chain uses TRBV4-1 and TRBJ2-3; no clear D gene. V was trimmed by 0 bases and J by 6 bases, leaving 7 bases between them. The CDR3 is 13 residues long. Germline V gene data show CDR1 as MGHRA and CDR2 as YSYEKL. CDR3 in DNA: TGCGCCAGCAGCCAAGAGGATCCGGATACGCAGTATTTT. Its translation: CASSQEDPDTQYF.

By sample share, this clone is medium-sized (0.01 to 0.1%). CDR3 bases: TGCGCCAGCAGCCAAGATTTGACAGGGGGGGGCTATGGCTACACCTTC. This codes for CASSQDLTGGGYGYTF. This rearrangement joins TRBV4-1 to TRBJ1-2, with 9 bases identical to TRBD1. V lost 0 bases, J lost 4 bases, and 6 bases stayed unmatched. Germline V gene lookup returns CDR1 MGHRA and CDR2 YSYEKL. CDR3 length equals 16 residues.

The rearrangement uses TRBV11-3 and TRBJ2-1; 7 bases fit TRBD2. The V segment lost 1 base and the J segment 7 bases; nucleotides outside the gene matches: 10. Per the germline V gene, CDR1 is SGHNT and CDR2 is YENEEA. CDR3 length: 16 residues. The DNA of the CDR3 is TGTGCCAGCAGCTTAGGGGCGGGAGTATCCGGAAATGAGCAGTTCTTC. This sequence encodes CASSLGAGVSGNEQFF.

The genes are TRBV5-1 and TRBJ2-3, with 10 bases aligning to TRBD2. This CDR3 has 15 amino acids. CDR1 and CDR2 from the germline V gene are SGHRS and YFSETQ. Trimming cost V 4 bases and J 1 base; bases outside gene matches: 3. The CDR3 protein is CASSPGTSGTDTQYF. The DNA of the CDR3 is TGCGCCAGCAGCCCAGGGACTAGCGGCACAGATACGCAGTATTTT.

This clone was picked up a small number of times. This chain connects TRBV6-8 to TRBJ2-5, with 10 positions matching TRBD2. V lost 0 bases, J lost 4 bases, and 2 bases stayed unmatched. This CDR3 contains 15 residues. In germline, CDR1 is MNHGY, CDR2 SAAAGT. The CDR3, as DNA: TGTGCCAGCAGTTACTCGGCTAGCGGGGGAGAGACCCAGTACTTC. Its translation: CASSYSASGGETQYF.

This chain uses TRBV5-1 with TRBJ2-3, with 8 bases matching TRBD1. The CDR3 contains 18 residues. Germline assignment: CDR1 SGHRS and CDR2 YFSETQ. V shed 3 bases, J shed 1 base, and the junction held 13 bases outside the gene matches. CDR3 in amino acids: CASSYGQGPSAGTDTQYF. DNA of the CDR3: TGCGCCAGCAGCTATGGACAGGGCCCCAGCGCGGGCACAGATACGCAGTATTTT. The whole variable domain, remainder taken from reference TRBV5-1 and TRBJ2-3, is KAGVTQTPRYLIKTRGQQVTLSCSPISGHRSVSWYQQTPGQGLQFLFEYFSETQRNKGNFPGRFSGRQFSNSRSEMNVSTLELGDSALYLCASSYGQGPSAGTDTQYFGPGTRLTVL.

This clone showed up just a few times. The chain is built from TRBV7-2 and TRBJ1-1; weak D call: TRBD1 (5 bases). With 3 bases removed from V and 1 base from J, the gap between germline ends came to 6 bases. Per the germline V gene, CDR1 is SGHTA and CDR2 is FQGNSA. The CDR3 runs to 13 residues. The CDR3 sequence: CASSFGGNTEAFF. The DNA of the CDR3 is TGTGCCAGCAGCTTCGGGGGGAACACTGAAGCTTTCTTT.

V usage is TRBV30 and J usage is TRBJ1-2, with TRBD1 as a possible D gene (5 bases). This CDR3 has 13 residues. Germline V gene lookup returns CDR1 GTSNPN and CDR2 SVGIG (reference sequence). The V gene lost 7 bases and the J gene lost 8 bases, with 20 bases spanning the gap. The CDR3 region has the DNA TGTGCCTTCAACAGGCCTTCCGAGCCAGGCTACACCTTC. This gives the protein CAFNRPSEPGYTF.

This clone was found a few times. The CDR3 sequence: CASSLEPSGNEQFF. In DNA, the CDR3 is TGCGCCAGCAGCTTGGAGCCTAGCGGCAATGAGCAGTTCTTC. The J gene is TRBJ2-1, the V gene TRBV5-1; TRBD2 agrees at 7 bases. CDR3 length: 14 amino acids. The V gene's germline CDR1 is SGHRS and CDR2 YFSETQ. V lost 0 bases and J lost 6; bases outside the gene matches: 3.